A single T cell receptor (beta chain) is shown here with its context. This CDR3 contains 16 residues. The data were taken from a study of blood T cell repertoires in COVID-19. Study context: Both acute and convalescent COVID-19 samples were obtained from the United States, Italy and Spain. Sources were T cells, B-cell-depleted T cells, or PBMCs; the material itself was cDNA or gDNA.

Per the original methods: Reference gene primer amplification gave estimated nucleated cell counts. Assay: immunoSEQ multiplex PCR; the TCRdb copy retains only in-frame clones and omits some. V and J calls and clone size are given by that table; D and trimming were obtained from the DNA. The sample lists fewer than 350,000 clones, under 90% occurring once. The sequencing input was peripheral blood. The chain employs TRBV21-1 and TRBJ1-6; the D call TRBD1 from the table was never checked on the DNA. TRBV21-1 is a recognized pseudogene. This clonotype originated in a woman aged 55-70 years with active or convalescent COVID-19. The CDR3 protein is CASSTHVGPGDKPLHF. CDR3 DNA: TGTGCCAGCAGCACCCACGTGGGGCCAGGGGATAAACCCCTCCACTTT.